The 18 T cell receptor beta chains below come from one sample, sequenced in a study of shared clonotypes between healthy human individuals. Assay used: immunoSEQ multiplex PCR; TCRdb lists only in-frame clones, some missing. The sample carries approximately 1,000,000 clones, approximately 80% recorded once. Sequenced input: memory CD4+ T cells from PBMCs. The subset: CD45RA-negative fraction. The receptors were sampled from a man aged 18 to 30 in good health. Some clones in this sample may be carry-over from other donors' samples.

This rearrangement joins TRBV5-1 to TRBJ2-2; unclear D gene. This CDR3 is built from 14 residues. V lost 1 base to trimming and J lost 0 bases, with 4 bases between them. In germline, CDR1 is SGHRS, CDR2 YFSETQ. CDR3 region: CASSLLSNTGELFF. The CDR3 DNA reads as TGCGCCAGCAGCTTGCTATCGAACACCGGGGAGCTGTTTTTT.

This clone was picked up a small number of times. The chain links TRBV28 to TRBJ2-7; D possibly corresponds to TRBD1 (6 bases). Per the germline V gene, CDR1 is MDHEN and CDR2 is SYDVKM. Trimming shortened V by 4 bases and J by 4 bases, and 23 bases separated the two germline ends. CDR3 length equals 17 residues. The CDR3 region has the DNA TGTGCCAGCAGTTCCCATCCTACAGGGAAGTCGCTGTACGAGCAGTACTTC. Encoded protein: CASSSHPTGKSLYEQYF.

The CDR3 sequence: CASRATALSYEQYF. The DNA for the CDR3 is TGTGCCAGCAGAGCCACGGCCCTATCCTACGAGCAGTACTTC. The chain carries TRBV6-1 and TRBJ2-7, with D uncertain. The CDR3 has 14 amino acids. V shed 6 bases and J shed 1 base, with 13 bases lying between them. The germline V gene encodes CDR1 MNHNS and CDR2 SASEGT.

The chain employs TRBV6-4 and TRBJ2-1, with TRBD2 as a possible D gene (6 bases). The CDR3 loop spans 17 amino acids. Trimming cost V 2 bases and J 0 bases, with 14 bases left between them. Germline V CDR1 and CDR2: MRHNA, SNTAGT. The chain's CDR3 is CASSDVSSESSYNEQFF. CDR3 DNA: TGTGCCAGCAGTGACGTGTCTAGCGAGAGCTCCTACAATGAGCAGTTCTTC.

The chain employs TRBV11-1 and TRBJ2-2; maybe TRBD1 (5 bases). The length of the CDR3 is 15 residues. The germline gives CDR1 SGHAT, CDR2 FQDESV (reference sequence). V was pared by 0 bases and J by 1 base, with 6 bases between. The CDR3 loop reads CASSLAGRNTGELFF. The DNA for the CDR3 is TGTGCCAGCAGCTTAGCGGGGCGGAACACCGGGGAGCTGTTTTTT.

V and J are TRBV11-1 and TRBJ2-3, with a weak D call TRBD1 (6 bases). CDR1 and CDR2 (germline): SGHAT, FQDESV (reference sequence). CDR3 length: 16 residues. V was trimmed by 5 bases and J by 2 bases, leaving 17 bases between them. The CDR3 sequence is CASSLRRDTYTDTQYF. In DNA form, the CDR3 reads TGTGCCAGCAGCCTCCGACGGGACACTTACACAGATACGCAGTATTTT. The variable domain in full, with the rest retrieved from reference TRBV11-1 and TRBJ2-3, is EAEVAQSPRYKITEKSQAVAFWCDPISGHATLYWYRQILGQGPELLVQFQDESVVDDSQLPKDRFSAERLKGVDSTLKIQPAELGDSAMYLCASSLRRDTYTDTQYFGPGTRLTVL.

The rearrangement uses TRBV15 and TRBJ1-1; tentative D call: TRBD1 (5 bases). Germline V lookup: CDR1 LNHNV, CDR2 YYDKDF (reference sequence). Trimming cost V 6 bases and J 2 bases, with 22 bases left between them. The CDR3 totals 17 residues. The CDR3 loop is CATREEDIFRGNTEAFF. Here the CDR3 DNA reads TGTGCCACCAGGGAAGAGGACATCTTCCGCGGAAACACTGAAGCTTTCTTT.

This chain connects TRBV28 to TRBJ2-6; D possibly corresponds to TRBD2 (5 bases). Trimming left V 5 bases short and J 0 bases short, with 14 bases between. Germline V gene lookup returns CDR1 MDHEN and CDR2 SYDVKM. This CDR3 comprises 17 residues. CDR3 bases: TGTGCCAGCAGTCCCTGGCAGCGGATCTCTGGGGCCAACGTCCTGACTTTC. Translated, it gives CASSPWQRISGANVLTF.

The chain has TRBV6-6 and TRBJ2-5; TRBD2 might be the D (5 bases). Germline V gives CDR1 MNHNY, CDR2 SVGAGI (reference sequence). V was trimmed by 5 bases and J by 1 base, leaving 14 bases between them. This CDR3 has 15 residues. CDR3 nucleotide sequence: TGTGCCAGCAGTCGTGCCCGGACTCCCCAAGAGACCCAGTACTTC. It specifies CASSRARTPQETQYF.

This clone has only a few counts. This chain links TRBV2 with TRBJ1-4; TRBD1 matches at 9 bases. Germline V gene sequence: CDR1 SNHLY, CDR2 FYNNEI. The CDR3 consists of 15 residues. The V segment lost 8 bases and the J segment 5 bases; nucleotides outside the gene matches: 9. The CDR3 loop reads CASAQIGTGNEKLFF. DNA for the CDR3: TGTGCCAGCGCTCAAATTGGGACAGGGAATGAAAAACTGTTTTTT.

The chain couples TRBV18 to TRBJ2-6; possible D gene TRBD1, 5 bases. The ends were cut back, 7 bases at V and 0 bases at J, with 7 bases in the middle. Germline V lookup: CDR1 KGHSH, CDR2 LQKENI. CDR3 length equals 14 residues. The CDR3 protein is CASFQGSGANVLTF. The DNA of the CDR3 is TGTGCCAGCTTCCAGGGCTCTGGGGCCAACGTCCTGACTTTC.

The count of this clone is one. The chain has TRBV30 and TRBJ2-7; 9 bases agree with TRBD2. V dropped 1 base and J dropped 7; count of bases not matched to a gene: 2. There are 12 residues in the CDR3. Germline V gene sequence: CDR1 GTSNPN, CDR2 SVGIG (reference sequence). CDR3 bases: TGTGCCTGGAGTGCTCTAGCGGGAGAGCAGTACTTC. Its protein product is CAWSALAGEQYF.

The table lists this clone with a few counts. The chain recombines TRBV2 with TRBJ1-5, with D possibly being TRBD1 (6 bases). Germline V CDR1 and CDR2: SNHLY, FYNNEI. CDR3 length: 14 amino acids. Trimming shortened V by 6 bases and J by 0 bases, and 9 bases separated the two germline ends. CDR3: CASSGTLSNQPQHF. The CDR3 DNA sequence: TGTGCCAGCAGCGGGACACTTAGCAATCAGCCCCAGCATTTT.

The V and J genes are TRBV14 and TRBJ2-2; TRBD2 matches 12 bases. The CDR3 has 19 amino acids. Looked up from germline, CDR1 is SGHDN and CDR2 is FVKESK. V was clipped by 0 bases and J by 5 bases; unmatched bases: 10. CDR3 in DNA: TGTGCCAGCAGCCAAGAACGACTAGCGGGAGACAGGGGGACCGGGGAGCTGTTTTTT. Translated: CASSQERLAGDRGTGELFF. The full variable domain, in which reference TRBV14 and TRBJ2-2 provide the parts outside the CDR3, is EAGVTQFPSHSVIEKGQTVTLRCDPISGHDNLYWYRRVMGKEIKFLLHFVKESKQDESGMPNNRFLAERTGGTYSTLKVQPAELEDSGVYFCASSQERLAGDRGTGELFFGEGSRLTVL.

The chain links TRBV11-3 to TRBJ1-5, with a weak D call TRBD1 (6 bases). V dropped 4 bases and J dropped 0 bases, with 16 bases sitting between them. Germline CDR1 SGHNT, CDR2 YENEEA. The CDR3 covers 17 residues. The CDR3 region has the DNA TGTGCCAGCAGCTCAGCAGGGGACACGTATAGCAATCAGCCCCAGCATTTT. It is translated as CASSSAGDTYSNQPQHF.

This clone has ten or more counts. The chain uses TRBV28 and TRBJ1-5; D uncertain. The germline CDR1 and CDR2 sequences are MDHEN and SYDVKM. The V gene lost 5 bases and the J gene lost 6 bases, with 8 bases spanning the gap. The CDR3 is 12 residues long. CDR3 bases: TGTGCCAGCAGTACCGGCTCTCAGCCCCAGCATTTT. It encodes CASSTGSQPQHF.

The genes are TRBV27 and TRBJ2-2, with TRBD1 matching 9 bases. J was trimmed by 4 bases and V by 5 bases; bases with no gene match: 5. CDR3 length: 15 amino acids. Germline CDR1 is MNHEY and CDR2 is SMNVEV (reference sequence). The CDR3 here is CASSGWTGVTGELFF. DNA of the CDR3: TGTGCCAGCAGTGGGTGGACAGGGGTCACCGGGGAGCTGTTTTTT.

The gene calls are TRBV29-1 and TRBJ1-1, with a tentative D call TRBD1 (5 bases). The CDR3 runs to 13 residues. V gave up 6 bases and J gave up 6 bases, with 17 bases separating them. CDR1 is SQVTM and CDR2 is ANQGSEA in the germline V gene. The CDR3 loop reads CSVPRGGEAEAFF. DNA of the CDR3: TGCAGCGTCCCCCGGGGGGGTGAGGCTGAAGCTTTCTTT.